One and the same sample provided the 25 T cell receptor beta chains below, sequenced in a study of T cell responses to AZD1222 COVID-19 vaccine. Profiling relied on immunoSEQ multiplex PCR, and the TCRdb table lists in-frame clones only, not all of them. Seen here are about 130,000 clones, roughly 87% observed once, and the top ten hold 8% to 10%. The sample in question was peripheral blood, obtained 28 days after the second AZD1222 dose. Source of these receptors: an adult who received the AZD1222 COVID-19 vaccine.

The rearrangement joins TRBV29-1 to TRBJ1-1; the D is unclear. Per the germline V gene, CDR1 is SQVTM and CDR2 is ANQGSEA. CDR3 length: 13 amino acids. Trimming removed 4 bases at V and 2 bases at J, with 11 bases between. The CDR3 DNA is TGCAGCGTTGCCCTGACCGCCAACACTGAAGCTTTCTTT. It is translated as CSVALTANTEAFF.

This chain uses TRBV2 with TRBJ2-3, with D perhaps TRBD2 (6 bases). This CDR3 has 14 amino acids. Germline values: CDR1 SNHLY, CDR2 FYNNEI. Trimming left V 6 bases short and J 3 bases short, with 13 bases between. The CDR3 bases are TGTGCCAGCAGCCAAAATGGGGGGACAGATACGCAGTATTTT. Residues: CASSQNGGTDTQYF.

In its sample, this clone was seen once. This rearrangement joins TRBV10-3 to TRBJ2-1; D is undetermined. Looked up from germline, CDR1 is ENHRY and CDR2 is SYGVKD. V lost 5 bases, J lost 0 bases, and 11 bases lay in between. This CDR3 has 15 amino acids. The CDR3 reads CAISPQLSSYNEQFF. CDR3 nucleotide sequence: TGTGCCATCAGTCCTCAGTTAAGCTCCTACAATGAGCAGTTCTTC.

The chain links TRBV4-1 to TRBJ1-2; D ambiguous. V gave up 5 bases and J gave up 2 bases, with 15 bases separating them. The CDR3 sequence is 15 residues long. The germline CDR1 and CDR2 sequences are MGHRA and YSYEKL. As DNA, the CDR3 is TGCGCCAGCAGCGACGGGCCCCGAGGGAACTATGGCTACACCTTC. This sequence encodes CASSDGPRGNYGYTF.

This chain uses TRBV19 with TRBJ1-2; 9 bases are a match to TRBD1. Germline CDR1 reads LNHDA; CDR2 reads SQIVND (reference sequence). Trimming took 5 bases from V and 4 from J; bases not matched to a gene: 8. The CDR3 sequence is 15 residues long. The CDR3 coding sequence is TGTGCCAGTAGTTCACAGGGGGCCATACTCTATGGCTACACCTTC. Protein: CASSSQGAILYGYTF.

This chain uses TRBV5-8 with TRBJ1-1; no reliable D call. Looked up from germline, CDR1 is SGHTS and CDR2 is YDEGEE. This CDR3 is 16 amino acids long. Trimming took 4 bases from V and 0 from J, leaving 16 bases between them. CDR3 DNA sequence: TGTGCCAGCAGCCCGGCGGGGTTTAGGGTGAACACTGAAGCTTTCTTT. It encodes CASSPAGFRVNTEAFF.

V gene TRBV11-1 combines with J gene TRBJ2-5, with D possibly TRBD1 on 5 matching bases. The CDR3 has 14 amino acids. V lost 3 bases to trimming and J lost 5 bases, with 13 bases between them. Germline values: CDR1 SGHAT, CDR2 FQDESV (reference sequence). The chain's CDR3 is CASSLGQIAETQYF. CDR3 in DNA: TGTGCCAGCAGCTTGGGGCAGATTGCGGAGACCCAGTACTTC.

The gene calls are TRBV7-9 and TRBJ2-7; perhaps TRBD1 as D (5 bases). Trimming took off 2 bases at V and 6 bases at J, with 11 bases between the two ends. The germline V gene encodes CDR1 SEHNR and CDR2 FQNEAQ (reference sequence). CDR3 length: 13 amino acids. The CDR3 region is CASSLLGAGEQYF. As DNA, the CDR3 is TGTGCCAGCAGCTTATTAGGGGCTGGCGAGCAGTACTTC.

J is TRBJ2-7 and V is TRBV7-9; 10 bases are shared with TRBD2. The V segment lost 1 base and the J segment 5 bases; nucleotides outside the gene matches: 8. Germline CDR1 SEHNR, CDR2 FQNEAQ (reference sequence). The CDR3 contains 16 residues. The CDR3 DNA is TGTGCCAGCAGCTTAGGCCCCGCTAGCGGGAGCCACGAGCAGTACTTC. Its translation is CASSLGPASGSHEQYF.

The chain is built from TRBV24-1 and TRBJ2-1, with 13 positions matching TRBD2. CDR3 length: 15 amino acids. In germline, CDR1 is KGHDR, CDR2 SFDVKD. Losses at the gene ends were 4 bases for V and 8 bases for J; bases not matched to a gene: 4. CDR3 residues: CATSDPGLAGDEQFF. For the CDR3, the DNA is TGTGCCACCAGTGACCCCGGACTAGCGGGAGATGAGCAGTTCTTC.

This sequence joins TRBV6-5 and TRBJ1-1, with a tentative D call TRBD1 (5 bases). The CDR3 is 13 amino acids. V gave up 2 bases and J gave up 6 bases, with 10 bases separating them. Per germline, CDR1 MNHEY and CDR2 SVGAGI. In DNA form, the CDR3 reads TGTGCCAGCAGTTACAGGGACGTGGCTGAAGCTTTCTTT. Protein: CASSYRDVAEAFF.

CDR3 in DNA: TGTGCCAGCAGTTTAAGATCCCACCACCAGTTCTTC. It specifies CASSLRSHHQFF. The chain couples TRBV12-3 or TRBV12-4 to TRBJ2-1; D remains unclear. The CDR3 covers 12 residues. The V end was cut by 2 bases, the J end by 13 bases, with 12 bases between.

V gene TRBV9 combines with J gene TRBJ1-4; TRBD1 might be the D (5 bases). This CDR3 comprises 14 residues. The germline gives CDR1 SGDLS, CDR2 YYNGEE. Trimming shortened V by 1 base and J by 2 bases, and 6 bases separated the two germline ends. The DNA of the CDR3 is TGTGCCAGCAGCGTACAGGGCACTAATGAAAAACTGTTTTTT. Its translation is CASSVQGTNEKLFF.

The rearrangement uses TRBV15 and TRBJ1-2; possible D gene TRBD1, 5 bases. The CDR3 has 14 amino acids. V shed 5 bases and J shed 1 base, with 11 bases lying between them. Germline CDR1 LNHNV, CDR2 YYDKDF (reference sequence). The CDR3 spells CATSSGGVNYGYTF. CDR3 bases: TGTGCCACCAGCTCCGGAGGGGTTAACTATGGCTACACCTTC.

This chain connects TRBV2 to TRBJ1-2; tentatively, D is TRBD1 (5 bases). The CDR3 is made up of 14 amino acids. V lost 6 bases and J lost 5, with 16 bases in between. Germline V gene data show CDR1 as SNHLY and CDR2 as FYNNEI. CDR3 nucleotides: TGTGCCAGCAGACTCGGGACTCCGAGATATGGCTACACCTTC. Its protein is CASRLGTPRYGYTF.

This chain links TRBV5-8 with TRBJ1-5; 8 nucleotides line up with TRBD1. Germline lookup yields CDR1 SGHTS and CDR2 YDEGEE. This CDR3 has 14 residues. Losses at the gene ends were 4 bases for V and 6 bases for J; bases not matched to a gene: 6. This CDR3 is CASSILRGPQPQHF. The CDR3 DNA is TGTGCCAGCAGCATTCTCAGGGGGCCTCAGCCCCAGCATTTT.

J is TRBJ1-6 and V is TRBV11-2; D might be TRBD1 (5 bases). From germline, CDR1 is SGHAT and CDR2 FQNNGV. V was shortened by 5 bases and J by 4 bases, with 18 bases between the two germline ends. CDR3 length: 17 amino acids. CDR3 in amino acids: CASSPGGGRTYNSPLHF. For the CDR3, the DNA is TGTGCCAGCAGCCCTGGGGGTGGCAGGACTTATAATTCACCCCTCCACTTT.

The genes are TRBV9 and TRBJ1-6; TRBD1 agrees at 7 bases. The CDR3 runs to 15 residues. With 2 bases clipped from V and 8 bases from J, the junction kept 7 bases outside the gene matches. Germline V lookup: CDR1 SGDLS, CDR2 YYNGEE. DNA for the CDR3: TGTGCCAGCAGCGTGAAGACAGGGACGGATTCACCCCTCCACTTT. Its protein product is CASSVKTGTDSPLHF.

V and J are TRBV5-1 and TRBJ2-2; D is unresolved. The CDR3 spans 16 residues. Germline V gives CDR1 SGHRS, CDR2 YFSETQ. With 0 bases removed from V and 4 bases from J, the gap between germline ends came to 13 bases. This chain's CDR3 is CASSLAPGVSTGELFF. CDR3 DNA: TGCGCCAGCAGCTTGGCCCCGGGTGTCAGCACCGGGGAGCTGTTTTTT.

The V and J genes are TRBV5-6 and TRBJ1-4; a weak D match, TRBD1 (5 bases). Germline CDR1 reads SGHDT; CDR2 reads YYEEEE. The CDR3 extends over 16 amino acids. Trimming pared 4 bases from V and 8 bases from J, leaving 21 bases between. The CDR3 loop is CASSPRAEPQEEKLFF. CDR3 sequence (DNA): TGTGCCAGCAGCCCAAGGGCAGAACCACAGGAGGAAAAACTGTTTTTT.

The chain uses TRBV10-3 and TRBJ1-2; a possible D gene is TRBD1 (5 bases). Per germline, CDR1 ENHRY and CDR2 SYGVKD. This CDR3 has 13 amino acids. V was cut by 10 bases and J by 4 bases, with 16 bases left in between. Written as DNA, the CDR3 is TGTGCCACCAACCGGGGCGCAGGCTATGGCTACACCTTC. It translates to CATNRGAGYGYTF.

Only a few counts were recorded for this clone. This sequence joins TRBV10-3 and TRBJ1-5, with D hard to call. The CDR3 length is 12 residues. The germline gives CDR1 ENHRY, CDR2 SYGVKD. V lost 6 bases to trimming and J lost 8 bases, with 11 bases between them. CDR3 sequence (DNA): TGTGCCATCAGAAATTACGGGGAGCCCCAGCATTTT. This codes for CAIRNYGEPQHF.

The chain carries TRBV7-9 and TRBJ2-7; maybe TRBD2 (5 bases). Between the trimmed V and J ends, which lost 5 bases and 4 bases, there was a span of 12 bases. This CDR3 is 13 amino acids long. In germline, CDR1 is SEHNR, CDR2 FQNEAQ (reference sequence). In DNA, the CDR3 is TGTGCCAGCAGCCGCGTCGAGGGTTACGAGCAGTACTTC. Residues: CASSRVEGYEQYF.

V is TRBV4-1 and J is TRBJ2-1; no clear D gene. The CDR3 length is 11 residues. Germline CDR1 reads MGHRA; CDR2 reads YSYEKL. Trimming cost V 1 base and J 10 bases, with 5 bases left between them. CDR3 DNA sequence: TGCGCCAGCAGCCAAGGAACAGAGCAGTTCTTC. This encodes CASSQGTEQFF.

The chain links TRBV15 to TRBJ2-5; no definite D call. Trimming pared 1 base from V and 4 bases from J, leaving 13 bases between. The CDR3 loop spans 15 amino acids. Germline CDR1 is LNHNV and CDR2 is YYDKDF (reference sequence). The CDR3 loop reads CATSRAGTMGETQYF. The CDR3 DNA sequence: TGTGCCACCAGCAGAGCCGGAACGATGGGAGAGACCCAGTACTTC. The full variable domain, in which reference TRBV15 and TRBJ2-5 provide the parts outside the CDR3, is DAMVIQNPRYQVTQFGKPVTLSCSQTLNHNVMYWYQQKSSQAPKLLFHYYDKDFNNEADTPDNFQSRRPNTSFCFLDIRSPGLGDTAMYLCATSRAGTMGETQYFGPGTRLLVL.